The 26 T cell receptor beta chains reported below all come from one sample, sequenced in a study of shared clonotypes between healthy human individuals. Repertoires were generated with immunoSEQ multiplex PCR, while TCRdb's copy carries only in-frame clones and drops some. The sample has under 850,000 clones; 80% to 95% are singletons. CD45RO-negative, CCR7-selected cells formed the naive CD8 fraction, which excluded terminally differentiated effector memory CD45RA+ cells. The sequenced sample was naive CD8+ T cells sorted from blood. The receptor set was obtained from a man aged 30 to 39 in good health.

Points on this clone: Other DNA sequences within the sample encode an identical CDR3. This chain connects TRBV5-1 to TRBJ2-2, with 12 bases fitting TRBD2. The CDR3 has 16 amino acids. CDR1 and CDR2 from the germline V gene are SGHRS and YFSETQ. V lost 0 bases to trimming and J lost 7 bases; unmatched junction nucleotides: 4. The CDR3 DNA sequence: TGCGCCAGCAGCTTGGGACTAGCGGGAGTTGTCGGGGAGCTGTTTTTT. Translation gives CASSLGLAGVVGELFF.

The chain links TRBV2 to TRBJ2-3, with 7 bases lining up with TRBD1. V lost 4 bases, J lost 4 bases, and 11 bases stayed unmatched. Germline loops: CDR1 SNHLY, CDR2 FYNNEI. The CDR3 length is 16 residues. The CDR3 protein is CASSVPETGTADTQYF. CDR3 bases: TGTGCCAGCAGTGTTCCGGAGACAGGGACGGCAGATACGCAGTATTTT.

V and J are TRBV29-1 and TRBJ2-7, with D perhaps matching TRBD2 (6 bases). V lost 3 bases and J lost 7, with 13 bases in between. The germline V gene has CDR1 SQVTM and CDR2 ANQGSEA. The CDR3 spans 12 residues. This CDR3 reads CSVDSLGGEQYF. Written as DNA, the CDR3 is TGCAGCGTTGACTCTCTCGGAGGGGAGCAGTACTTC.

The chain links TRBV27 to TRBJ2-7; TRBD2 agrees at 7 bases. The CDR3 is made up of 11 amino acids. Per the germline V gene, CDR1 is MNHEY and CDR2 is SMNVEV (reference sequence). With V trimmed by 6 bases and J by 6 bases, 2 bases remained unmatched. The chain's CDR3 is CASRSSGEQYF. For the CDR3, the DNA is TGTGCCAGCAGATCTAGCGGCGAGCAGTACTTC.

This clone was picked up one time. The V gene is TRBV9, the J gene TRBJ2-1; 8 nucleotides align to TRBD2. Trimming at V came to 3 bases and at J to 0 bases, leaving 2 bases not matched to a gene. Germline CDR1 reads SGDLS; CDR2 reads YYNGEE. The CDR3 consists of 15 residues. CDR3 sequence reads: CASSATSGSYNEQFF. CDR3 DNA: TGTGCCAGCAGCGCTACTAGCGGCTCCTACAATGAGCAGTTCTTC.

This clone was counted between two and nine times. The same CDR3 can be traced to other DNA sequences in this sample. The CDR3 sequence is CASTAGLSYNEQFF. The CDR3 nucleotides read TGTGCCAGCACCGCCGGACTCTCCTACAATGAGCAGTTCTTC. The chain joins TRBV27 to TRBJ2-1; maybe TRBD2 (5 bases). Germline CDR1 and CDR2: MNHEY and SMNVEV (reference sequence). Trimming removed 7 bases at V and 0 bases at J, with 10 bases between. The length of the CDR3 is 14 residues.

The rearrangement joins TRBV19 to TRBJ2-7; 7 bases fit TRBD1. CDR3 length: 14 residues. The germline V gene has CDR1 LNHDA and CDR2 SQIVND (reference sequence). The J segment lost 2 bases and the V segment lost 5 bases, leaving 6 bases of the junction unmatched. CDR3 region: CASSVRQGPYEQYF. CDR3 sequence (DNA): TGTGCCAGTAGTGTTCGACAGGGTCCCTACGAGCAGTACTTC.

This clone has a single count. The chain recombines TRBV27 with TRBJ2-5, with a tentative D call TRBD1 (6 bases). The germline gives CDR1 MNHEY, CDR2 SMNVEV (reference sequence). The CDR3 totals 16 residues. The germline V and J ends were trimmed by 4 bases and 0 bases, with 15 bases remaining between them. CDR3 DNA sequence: TGTGCCAGCAGTTCCCTCCCCGGGACACACCAAGAGACCCAGTACTTC. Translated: CASSSLPGTHQETQYF.

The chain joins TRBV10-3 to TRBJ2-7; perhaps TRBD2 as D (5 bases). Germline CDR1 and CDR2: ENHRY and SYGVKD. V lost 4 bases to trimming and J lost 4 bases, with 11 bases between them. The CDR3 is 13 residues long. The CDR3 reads CAISVQRGYEQYF. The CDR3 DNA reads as TGTGCCATCAGTGTTCAACGGGGTTACGAGCAGTACTTC.

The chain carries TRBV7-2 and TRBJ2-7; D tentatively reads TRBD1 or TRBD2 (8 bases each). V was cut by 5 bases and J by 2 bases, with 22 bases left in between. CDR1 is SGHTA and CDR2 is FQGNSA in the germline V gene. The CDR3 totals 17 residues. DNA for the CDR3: TGTGCCAGCAGCCTCAGGGGGCAGCGGGAGTTACCCTACGAGCAGTACTTC. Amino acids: CASSLRGQRELPYEQYF. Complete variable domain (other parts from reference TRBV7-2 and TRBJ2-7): GAGVSQSPSNKVTEKGKDVELRCDPISGHTALYWYRQSLGQGLEFLIYFQGNSAPDKSGLPSDRFSAERTGGSVSTLTIQRTQQEDSAVYLCASSLRGQRELPYEQYFGPGTRLTVT.

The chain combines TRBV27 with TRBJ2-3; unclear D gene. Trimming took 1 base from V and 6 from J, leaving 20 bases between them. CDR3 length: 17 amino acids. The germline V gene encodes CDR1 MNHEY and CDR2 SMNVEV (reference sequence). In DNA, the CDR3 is TGTGCCAGCAGTTTATACCCTCCATCTAAGGTGGCCGATACGCAGTATTTT. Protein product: CASSLYPPSKVADTQYF.

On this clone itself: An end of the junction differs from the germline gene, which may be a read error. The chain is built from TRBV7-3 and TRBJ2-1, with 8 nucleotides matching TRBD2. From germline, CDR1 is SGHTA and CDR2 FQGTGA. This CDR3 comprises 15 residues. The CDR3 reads CASSGAGGRYNEQFF. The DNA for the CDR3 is TGCGCCAGCAGTGGGGCGGGAGGTCGATACAATGAGCAGTTCTTC.

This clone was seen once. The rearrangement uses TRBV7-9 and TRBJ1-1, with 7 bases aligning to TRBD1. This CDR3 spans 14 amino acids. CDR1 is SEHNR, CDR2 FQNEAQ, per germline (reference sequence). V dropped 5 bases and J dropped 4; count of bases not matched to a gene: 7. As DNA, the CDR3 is TGTGCCAGCAGCAAAGGGGGCGCGGGCACTGAAGCTTTCTTT. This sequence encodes CASSKGGAGTEAFF.

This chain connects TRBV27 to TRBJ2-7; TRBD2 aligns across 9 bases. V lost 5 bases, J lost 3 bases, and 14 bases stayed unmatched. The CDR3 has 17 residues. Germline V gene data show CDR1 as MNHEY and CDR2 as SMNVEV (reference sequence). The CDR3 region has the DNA TGTGCCAGCAGTCCCCTGGGGGTAGCGGGAGTCGGCTACGAGCAGTACTTC. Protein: CASSPLGVAGVGYEQYF.

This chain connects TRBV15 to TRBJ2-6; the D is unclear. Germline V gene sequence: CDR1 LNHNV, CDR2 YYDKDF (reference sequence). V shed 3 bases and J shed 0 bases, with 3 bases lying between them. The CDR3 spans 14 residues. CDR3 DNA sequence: TGTGCCACCAGCAGTCTCTCTGGGGCCAACGTCCTGACTTTC. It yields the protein CATSSLSGANVLTF.

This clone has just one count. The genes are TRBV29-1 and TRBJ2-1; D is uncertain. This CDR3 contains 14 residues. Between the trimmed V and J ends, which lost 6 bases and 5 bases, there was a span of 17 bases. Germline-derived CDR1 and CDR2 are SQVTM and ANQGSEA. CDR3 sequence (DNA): TGCAGCGTCGGAAGGGCCGGCCGGGACAATGAGCAGTTCTTC. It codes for CSVGRAGRDNEQFF.

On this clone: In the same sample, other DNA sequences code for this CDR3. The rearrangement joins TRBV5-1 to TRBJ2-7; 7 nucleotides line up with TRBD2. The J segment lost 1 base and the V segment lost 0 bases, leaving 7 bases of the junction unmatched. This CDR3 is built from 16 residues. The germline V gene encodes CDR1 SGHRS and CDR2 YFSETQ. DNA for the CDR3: TGCGCCAGCAGCTTGGCCCTGGCGGGAGAATCCTACGAGCAGTACTTC. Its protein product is CASSLALAGESYEQYF.

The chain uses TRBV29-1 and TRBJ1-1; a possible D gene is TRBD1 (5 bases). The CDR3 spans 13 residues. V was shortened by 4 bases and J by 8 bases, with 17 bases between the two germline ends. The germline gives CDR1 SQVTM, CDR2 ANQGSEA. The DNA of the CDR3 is TGCAGCGTTGGGGGTGGGGTAGGGACCGAAGCTTTCTTT. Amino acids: CSVGGGVGTEAFF.

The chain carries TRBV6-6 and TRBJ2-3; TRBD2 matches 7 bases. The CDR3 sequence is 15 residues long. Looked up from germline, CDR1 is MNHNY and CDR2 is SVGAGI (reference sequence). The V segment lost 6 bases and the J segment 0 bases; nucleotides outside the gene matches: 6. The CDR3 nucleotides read TGTGCCAGCAGGCCACTAGCGTATAGCACAGATACGCAGTATTTT. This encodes CASRPLAYSTDTQYF.

The DNA for the CDR3 is TGTGCCAGTAGTATTCGACTAGCGGGGTACTACGAGCAGTACTTC. Amino acid sequence: CASSIRLAGYYEQYF. The chain couples TRBV19 to TRBJ2-7; 11 bases fit TRBD2. Germline CDR1 and CDR2: LNHDA and SQIVND (reference sequence). V lost 3 bases, J lost 3 bases, and 4 bases stayed unmatched. This CDR3 region has 15 residues. Combining the CDR3 with reference TRBV19 and TRBJ2-7 gives the whole variable domain DGGITQSPKYLFRKEGQNVTLSCEQNLNHDAMYWYRQDPGQGLRLIYYSQIVNDFQKGDIAEGYSVSREKKESFPLTVTSAQKNPTAFYLCASSIRLAGYYEQYFGPGTRLTVT.

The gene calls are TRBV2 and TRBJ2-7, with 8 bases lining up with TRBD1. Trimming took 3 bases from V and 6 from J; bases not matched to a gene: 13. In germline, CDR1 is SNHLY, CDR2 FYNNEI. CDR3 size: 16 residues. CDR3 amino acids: CASSDGQGANLGEQYF. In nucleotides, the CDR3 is TGTGCCAGCAGTGATGGGCAGGGGGCGAATTTAGGCGAGCAGTACTTC.

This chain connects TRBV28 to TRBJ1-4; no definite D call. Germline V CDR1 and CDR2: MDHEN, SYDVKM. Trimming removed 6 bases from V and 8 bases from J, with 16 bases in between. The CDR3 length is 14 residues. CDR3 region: CASSLDQFGEKLFF. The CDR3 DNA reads TGTGCCAGCAGCCTCGATCAATTCGGGGAAAAACTGTTTTTT.

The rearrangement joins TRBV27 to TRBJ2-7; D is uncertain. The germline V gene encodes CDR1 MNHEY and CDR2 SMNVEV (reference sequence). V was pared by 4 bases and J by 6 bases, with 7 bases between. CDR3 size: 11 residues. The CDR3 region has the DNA TGTGCCAGCAGTTACTTAGGCGAGCAGTACTTC. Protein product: CASSYLGEQYF.

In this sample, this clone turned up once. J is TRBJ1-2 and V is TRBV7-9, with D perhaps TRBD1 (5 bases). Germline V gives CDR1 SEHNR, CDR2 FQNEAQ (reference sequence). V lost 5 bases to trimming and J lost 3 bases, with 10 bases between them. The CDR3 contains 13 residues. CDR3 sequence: CASSPPGDYGYTF. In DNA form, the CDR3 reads TGTGCCAGCAGCCCCCCGGGGGACTATGGCTACACCTTC.

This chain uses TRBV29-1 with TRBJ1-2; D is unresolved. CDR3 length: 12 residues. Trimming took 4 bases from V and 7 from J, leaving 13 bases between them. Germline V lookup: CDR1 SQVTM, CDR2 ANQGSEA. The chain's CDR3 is CSVGRQDGGYTF. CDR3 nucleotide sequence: TGCAGCGTTGGACGGCAGGATGGTGGCTACACCTTC.

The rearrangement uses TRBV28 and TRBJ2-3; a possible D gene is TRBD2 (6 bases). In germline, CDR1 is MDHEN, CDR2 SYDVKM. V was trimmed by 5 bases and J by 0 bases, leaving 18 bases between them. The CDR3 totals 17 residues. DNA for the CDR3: TGTGCCAGCAGTATCGGACTATCGTCGACTAGCACAGATACGCAGTATTTT. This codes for CASSIGLSSTSTDTQYF.